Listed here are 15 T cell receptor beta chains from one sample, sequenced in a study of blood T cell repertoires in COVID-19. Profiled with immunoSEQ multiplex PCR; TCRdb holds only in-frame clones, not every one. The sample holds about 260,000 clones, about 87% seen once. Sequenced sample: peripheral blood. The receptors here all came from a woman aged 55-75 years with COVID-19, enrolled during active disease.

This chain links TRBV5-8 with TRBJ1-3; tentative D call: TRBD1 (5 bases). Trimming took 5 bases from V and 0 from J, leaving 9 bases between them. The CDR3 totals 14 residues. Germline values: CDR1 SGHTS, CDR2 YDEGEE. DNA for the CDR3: TGTGCCAGCAGGTGGGGGGACTCTGGAAACACCATATATTTT. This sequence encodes CASRWGDSGNTIYF.

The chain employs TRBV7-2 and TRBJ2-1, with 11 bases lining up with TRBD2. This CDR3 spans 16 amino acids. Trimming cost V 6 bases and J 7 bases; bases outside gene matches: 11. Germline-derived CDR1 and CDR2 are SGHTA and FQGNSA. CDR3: CASRPTSGIGLNEQFF. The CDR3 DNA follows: TGTGCCAGCAGGCCGACTAGCGGGATTGGTCTAAATGAGCAGTTCTTC.

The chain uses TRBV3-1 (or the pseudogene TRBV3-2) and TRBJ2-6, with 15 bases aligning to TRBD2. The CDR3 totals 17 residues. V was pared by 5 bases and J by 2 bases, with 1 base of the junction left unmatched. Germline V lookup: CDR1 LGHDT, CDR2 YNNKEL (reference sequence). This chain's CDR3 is CASSGLAGGPGANVLTF. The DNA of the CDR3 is TGTGCCAGCAGCGGACTAGCGGGAGGGCCTGGGGCCAACGTCCTGACTTTC.

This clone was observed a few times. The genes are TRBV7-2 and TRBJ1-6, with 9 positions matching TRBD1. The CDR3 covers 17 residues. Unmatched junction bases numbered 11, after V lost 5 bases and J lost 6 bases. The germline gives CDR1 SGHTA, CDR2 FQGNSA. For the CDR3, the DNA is TGTGCCAGCAGCAGCGACAGGGGGGTTTGGAGTAATTCACCCCTCCACTTT. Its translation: CASSSDRGVWSNSPLHF.

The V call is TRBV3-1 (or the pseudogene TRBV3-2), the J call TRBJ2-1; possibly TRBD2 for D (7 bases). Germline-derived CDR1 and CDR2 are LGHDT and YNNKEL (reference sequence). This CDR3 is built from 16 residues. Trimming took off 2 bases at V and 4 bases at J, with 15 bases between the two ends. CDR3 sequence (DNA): TGTGCCAGCAGCCAAAACTCGGGGGGCTCGTACAATGAGCAGTTCTTC. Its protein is CASSQNSGGSYNEQFF.

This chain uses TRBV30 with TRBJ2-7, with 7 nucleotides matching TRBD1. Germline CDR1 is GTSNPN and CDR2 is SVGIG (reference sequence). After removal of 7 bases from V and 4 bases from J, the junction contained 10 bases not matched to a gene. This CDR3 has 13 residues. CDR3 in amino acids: CALSPGQLYEQYF. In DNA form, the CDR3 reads TGTGCCTTGTCTCCGGGACAGTTATACGAGCAGTACTTC. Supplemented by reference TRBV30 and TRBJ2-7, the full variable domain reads SQTIHQWPATLVQPVGSPLSLECTVEGTSNPNLYWYRQAAGRGLQLLFYSVGIGQISSEVPQNLSASRPQDRQFILSSKKLLLSDSGFYLCALSPGQLYEQYFGPGTRLTVT.

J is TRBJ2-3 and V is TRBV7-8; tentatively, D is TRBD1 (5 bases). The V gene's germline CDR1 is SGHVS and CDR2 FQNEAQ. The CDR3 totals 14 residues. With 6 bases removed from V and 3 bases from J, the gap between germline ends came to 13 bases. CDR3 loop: CASRTGSGTDTQYF. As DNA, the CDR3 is TGTGCCAGCAGAACAGGCTCCGGAACAGATACGCAGTATTTT.

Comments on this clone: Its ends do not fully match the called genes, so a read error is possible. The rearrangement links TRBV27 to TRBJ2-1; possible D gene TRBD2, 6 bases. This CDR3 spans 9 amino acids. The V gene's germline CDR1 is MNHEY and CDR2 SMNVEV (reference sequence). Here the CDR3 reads CAAGTSSIF. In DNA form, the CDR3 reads TGTGCCGCCGGAACTAGCTCTATCTTC.

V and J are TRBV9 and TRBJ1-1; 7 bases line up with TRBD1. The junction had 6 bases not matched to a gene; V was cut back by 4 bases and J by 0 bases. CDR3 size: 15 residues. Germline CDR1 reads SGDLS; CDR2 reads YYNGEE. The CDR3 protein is CASSFLGQMNTEAFF. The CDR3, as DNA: TGTGCCAGCAGCTTTTTGGGACAGATGAACACTGAAGCTTTCTTT.

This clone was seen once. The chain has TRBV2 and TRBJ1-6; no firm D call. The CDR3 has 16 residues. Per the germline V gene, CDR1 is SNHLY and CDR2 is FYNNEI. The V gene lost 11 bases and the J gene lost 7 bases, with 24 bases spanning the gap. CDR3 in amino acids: CAYDLGSGSRNSPLHF. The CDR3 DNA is TGTGCCTACGATCTCGGTTCCGGGTCTCGGAATTCACCCCTCCACTTT. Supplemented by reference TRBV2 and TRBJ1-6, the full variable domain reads EPEVTQTPSHQVTQMGQEVILRCVPISNHLYFYWYRQILGQKVEFLVSFYNNEISEKSEIFDDQFSVERPDGSNFTLKIRSTKLEDSAMYFCAYDLGSGSRNSPLHFGNGTRLTVT.

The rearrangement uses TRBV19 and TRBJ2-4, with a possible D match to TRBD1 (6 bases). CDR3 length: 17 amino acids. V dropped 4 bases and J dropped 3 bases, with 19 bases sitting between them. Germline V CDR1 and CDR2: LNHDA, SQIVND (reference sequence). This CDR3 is CASSNSHRDGGKNIQYF. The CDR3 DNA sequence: TGTGCCAGTAGTAACTCCCACAGGGATGGGGGCAAAAACATTCAGTACTTC.

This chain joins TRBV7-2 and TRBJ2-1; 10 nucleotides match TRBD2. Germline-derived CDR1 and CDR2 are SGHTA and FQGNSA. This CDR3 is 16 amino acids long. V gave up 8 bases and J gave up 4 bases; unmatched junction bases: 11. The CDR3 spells CASSAGGLRVYNEQFF. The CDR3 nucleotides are TGTGCCAGCTCAGCGGGAGGGCTTAGGGTTTACAATGAGCAGTTCTTC.

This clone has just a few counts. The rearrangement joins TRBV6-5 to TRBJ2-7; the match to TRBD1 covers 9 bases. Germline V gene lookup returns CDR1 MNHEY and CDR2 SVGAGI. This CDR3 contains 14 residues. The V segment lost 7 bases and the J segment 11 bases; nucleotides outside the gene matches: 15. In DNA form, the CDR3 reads TGTGCCAGCACCCGGGACAGGGAAGGAACTACGAAGTACTTC. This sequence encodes CASTRDREGTTKYF.

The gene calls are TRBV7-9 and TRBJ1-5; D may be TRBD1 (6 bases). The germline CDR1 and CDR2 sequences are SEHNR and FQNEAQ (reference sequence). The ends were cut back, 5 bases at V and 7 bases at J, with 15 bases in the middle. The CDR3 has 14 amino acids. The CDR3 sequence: CASSHPGAGQPQHF. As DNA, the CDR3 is TGTGCCAGCAGCCACCCAGGGGCAGGACAGCCCCAGCATTTT.

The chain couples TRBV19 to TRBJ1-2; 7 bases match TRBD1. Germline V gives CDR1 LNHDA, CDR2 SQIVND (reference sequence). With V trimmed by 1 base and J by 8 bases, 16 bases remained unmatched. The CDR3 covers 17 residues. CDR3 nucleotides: TGTGCCAGTAGTATAGCCCACCGACAGGGCCCCTTAGGAGGCTACACCTTC. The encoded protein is CASSIAHRQGPLGGYTF. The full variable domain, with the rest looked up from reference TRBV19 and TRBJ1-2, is DGGITQSPKYLFRKEGQNVTLSCEQNLNHDAMYWYRQDPGQGLRLIYYSQIVNDFQKGDIAEGYSVSREKKESFPLTVTSAQKNPTAFYLCASSIAHRQGPLGGYTFGSGTRLTVV.